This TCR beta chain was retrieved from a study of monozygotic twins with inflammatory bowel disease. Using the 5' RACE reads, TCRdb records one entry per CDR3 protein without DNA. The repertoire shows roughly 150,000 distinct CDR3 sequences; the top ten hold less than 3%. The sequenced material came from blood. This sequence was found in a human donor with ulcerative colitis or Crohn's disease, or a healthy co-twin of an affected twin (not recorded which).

The CDR3: CASTDRANTGELFF. This chain uses TRBV9 with TRBJ2-2; there is no DNA to check the TCRdb D call of TRBD1. CDR3 size: 14 residues. Germline CDR1 SGDLS, CDR2 YYNGEE.